This TCR beta chain was captured by sequencing in a study of T-cell reconstitution after alpha-beta-depleted transplantation in children. The study, taken as a whole, reports: The authors attributed T-cell counts and diversity one year after transplant mostly to newly produced T cells.

This clonotype was detected only a few times. Its antigen is unknown. Researchers prepared the TCRbeta library using unique molecular identifiers, the study reports. TCRdb processed the PCR reads anew with MiXCR; each CDR3 protein has one entry. The sample lists approximately 270,000 distinct CDR3 sequences, roughly a quarter occurring once. The CDR3 runs to 12 residues. Germline V gives CDR1 SGHRS, CDR2 YFSETQ. Trimming took off 5 bases at V and 4 bases at J, with 9 bases between the two ends. The source is a female patient between 2 and 10 years old who had a stem cell transplant for congenital amegakaryocytic thrombocytopenia, so the T cells may come from the graft donor. This chain uses TRBV5-1 with TRBJ1-2; D is ambiguous. Sequencing used PBMCs, mostly from graft donor cells, obtained 360 days after TCRalphabeta/CD19-depleted stem cell transplant. The CDR3 DNA reads TGCGCCAGCAGGGGTTGGGCCTATGGCTACACCTTC. It specifies CASRGWAYGYTF.